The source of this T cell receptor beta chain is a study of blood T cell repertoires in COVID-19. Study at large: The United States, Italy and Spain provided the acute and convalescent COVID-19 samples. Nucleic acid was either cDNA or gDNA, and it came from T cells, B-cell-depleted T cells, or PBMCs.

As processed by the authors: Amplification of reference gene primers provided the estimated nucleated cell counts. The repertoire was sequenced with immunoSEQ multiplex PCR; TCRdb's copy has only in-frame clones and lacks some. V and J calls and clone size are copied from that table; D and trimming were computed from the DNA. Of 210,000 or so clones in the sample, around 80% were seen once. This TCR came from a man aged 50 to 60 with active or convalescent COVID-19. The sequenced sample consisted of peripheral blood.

The DNA for the CDR3 is TGTGCCAGCAGCCAAGATCTCCATTTT. The encoded protein is CASSQDLHF. The gene calls are TRBV3-1 (or the pseudogene TRBV3-2) and TRBJ1-5; D gene ambiguous. CDR3 length: 9 amino acids. Trimming removed 0 bases at V and 16 bases at J, with 4 bases between. The germline CDR1 and CDR2 sequences are LGHDT and YNNKEL (reference sequence).